This T cell receptor beta chain came from a study of T cell responses to AZD1222 COVID-19 vaccine (dated by TCRdb to the early 2020s). Looking at the study overall: TCR sequencing covered some 250 trial participants: 200 to 220 given two doses of AZD1222 and 26 given two doses of MenACWY control vaccine. Enrollment into the trials was organized by age into subgroups of 18-55, 56-69 and 70-plus years, and those subgroups contained roughly 140, 27 and 60 TCR-sequenced participants, respectively. What the study reported, not specific to this receptor: Nearly half of unique spike-specific TCRs reportedly recognized epitopes outside regions mutated in the B.1.351 and B.1.1.7 variants. The whole spike protein was spanned by vaccine-associated CD4 TCRs, and dominant responses were seen in regions 160-218 and 743-854. Participants were mostly white British and included more females than males, and it was suggested by the authors that clonal diversity may have been underestimated. Only five to seven AZD1222 recipients were SARS-CoV-2 seropositive at baseline, limiting conclusions about previously exposed vaccinees. The 56-69-year group was small, and its depth increase did not reach significance, likely because of low power. Because no samples from the day 14 peak response were available, repertoires could be characterized only after the peak T cell response. A significant rise in spike-specific TCR breadth and depth was observed after two AZD1222 doses relative to day 0 and relative to MenACWY recipients.

The time point label corresponds to: baseline before first vaccination. The treatment or condition tag for this specimen amounts to: meningococcal conjugate vaccine given as trial control. The vaccinee samples were drawn from two UK trials, COV001 and COV002, one of which was a single-blind randomized controlled phase 2/3 trial testing AZD1222 (ChAdOx1 nCoV-19) in healthy adults. For TCRbeta chain sequencing, PBMC samples from trial participants were taken at day 0 and at day 28 after the second dose. Note on this clone: Its recognized antigen is unknown. No qualities accompany the bases; no much larger clone lies one base away.

The CDR3 regions of human TCRbeta chains were subjected to immunosequencing. As for how the authors treated the data: TCRs in the repertoires were matched against a reference library of SARS-CoV-2-specific TCRs that had been generated with the MIRA antigen-specificity platform. Breadth was defined as the fraction of unique TCRs that were SARS-CoV-2-associated. Depth was defined as the fraction of total T cells that were SARS-CoV-2-associated. Using the MIRA data, each spike-specific TCR was assigned both to the spike region to which the TCR was reactive and to a CD4 or CD8 class. Log10-transformed breadth and depth values were compared by one-way ANOVA with Sidak's multiple comparisons tests. Imported from immuneACCESS, the table was reduced by TCRdb to in-frame sequences with V and J called. These copies leave out some clones; in studies compared against another copy, an unresolved V gene accounts for under half, and the cause of the remainder is not known. The V and J calls and the clone size are those of that table, but D and trimming were determined from the DNA. The sample has about 110,000 clones on record, roughly 87% of them singletons. Roughly 3% of the sample is in the top ten clones.

Spanning cysteine to phenylalanine, the CDR3 consists of 14 amino acids. The sequence is cut down to CDR3 DNA, 42 bases in frame from base 1. The junction shows trimming of 5 bases on V and 4 bases on J, and the gene matches do not reach 2 bases of it. The CDR1 and CDR2 encoded by the germline V gene are SGHVS and FNYEAQ. The sequence was obtained from an adult in good health. The V gene is TRBV7-6 and the J gene is TRBJ2-5; 12 central nucleotides agree with TRBD2. The sequencing used peripheral blood, collected on day 0 of MenACWY control vaccination. The base sequence is TGTGCCAGCAGCCCTAGCGGGGGGGCAGAGACCCAGTACTTC. This yields the protein CASSPSGGAETQYF.